The 7 T cell receptor beta chains below were found in one sample sequenced in a study of blood T cell repertoires in COVID-19. Clones were read by immunoSEQ multiplex PCR, and TCRdb kept only the in-frame ones, dropping some. The sample lists under 70,000 clones; about nine tenths were seen once. Specimen: peripheral blood. The receptors stem from a woman in her sixties or seventies with active or convalescent COVID-19.

The chain carries TRBV28 and TRBJ1-1, with D tentatively TRBD1 (5 bases). Trimming took off 3 bases at V and 1 base at J, with 12 bases between the two ends. The CDR3 sequence is 15 residues long. CDR1 is MDHEN, CDR2 SYDVKM, per germline. The chain's CDR3 is CASSFSGWGNTEAFF. As DNA, the CDR3 is TGTGCCAGCAGTTTCTCAGGGTGGGGGAACACTGAAGCTTTCTTT.

The CDR3 nucleotides are TGCGCCAGCAGCGCGTATCGCGACAGGAACTACGAGCAGTACTTC. Translation: CASSAYRDRNYEQYF. J is TRBJ2-7 and V is TRBV5-1, with D possibly being TRBD1 (6 bases). Looked up from germline, CDR1 is SGHRS and CDR2 is YFSETQ. V was cut by 4 bases and J by 3 bases, with 17 bases left in between. This CDR3 region has 15 residues.

This clone was found once. The chain couples TRBV14 to TRBJ1-3, with D unclear. The V and J ends lost 0 bases and 7 bases respectively, with 7 bases between them. There are 13 residues in the CDR3. The germline CDR1 and CDR2 sequences are SGHDN and FVKESK. CDR3 nucleotides: TGTGCCAGCAGCCAAGATCCGCGGAACACCATATATTTT. It is translated as CASSQDPRNTIYF.

This chain connects TRBV7-8 to TRBJ1-5, with 7 positions matching TRBD1. Per germline, CDR1 SGHVS and CDR2 FQNEAQ. The CDR3 covers 15 residues. V lost 3 bases, J lost 3 bases, and 5 bases stayed unmatched. The CDR3: CASSFNDRVNQPQHF. The CDR3 coding sequence is TGTGCCAGCAGCTTTAACGACAGGGTCAATCAGCCCCAGCATTTT.

With respect to this clone: The same CDR3 can be traced to other DNA sequences in this sample. The chain joins TRBV5-6 to TRBJ1-1; D gene unclear. CDR3 length: 13 amino acids. Between the trimmed V and J ends, which lost 0 bases and 1 base, there was a span of 4 bases. Per the germline V gene, CDR1 is SGHDT and CDR2 is YYEEEE. As DNA, the CDR3 is TGTGCCAGCAGCTTGGTAGCGAACACTGAAGCTTTCTTT. Translated, it gives CASSLVANTEAFF. Looking up the rest from reference TRBV5-6 and TRBJ1-1 gives the full variable domain: DAGVTQSPTHLIKTRGQQVTLRCSPKSGHDTVSWYQQALGQGPQFIFQYYEEEERQRGNFPDRFSGHQFPNYSSELNVNALLLGDSALYLCASSLVANTEAFFGQGTRLTVV.

The gene calls are TRBV28 and TRBJ2-7; 8 bases are shared with TRBD1. This CDR3 is 15 amino acids long. CDR1 is MDHEN and CDR2 is SYDVKM in the germline V gene. Germline trimming cut 3 bases from V and 6 bases from J; bases unmatched to any gene: 10. The CDR3 DNA is TGTGCCAGCAGTTTTGATCCCCAGGGGGCGGGCGAGCAGTACTTC. As protein: CASSFDPQGAGEQYF.

The V and J genes are TRBV6-5 and TRBJ1-6; possible D gene TRBD1, 6 bases. Trimming took off 4 bases at V and 7 bases at J, with 14 bases between the two ends. The CDR3 sequence is 15 residues long. From germline, CDR1 is MNHEY and CDR2 SVGAGI. The CDR3 region has the DNA TGTGCCAGCAGTTCCTCGACAGGATCGAATTCACCCCTCCACTTT. This sequence encodes CASSSSTGSNSPLHF.